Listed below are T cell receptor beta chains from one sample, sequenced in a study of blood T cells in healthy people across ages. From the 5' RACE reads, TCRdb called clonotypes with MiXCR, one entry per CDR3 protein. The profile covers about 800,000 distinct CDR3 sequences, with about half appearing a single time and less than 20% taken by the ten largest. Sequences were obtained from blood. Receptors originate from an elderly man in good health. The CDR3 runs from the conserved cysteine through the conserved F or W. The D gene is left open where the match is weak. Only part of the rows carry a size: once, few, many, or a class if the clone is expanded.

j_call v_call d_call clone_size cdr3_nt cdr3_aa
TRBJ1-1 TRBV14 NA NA TGTGCCAGCAGCCAAGGGAGCGGGGTTGGAGCTTTCTTT CASSQGSGVGAFF
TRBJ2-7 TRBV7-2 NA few TGTGCCAGCAGCTTAGCCCGACAGGCGGGGAACGAGCAGTACTTC CASSLARQAGNEQYF
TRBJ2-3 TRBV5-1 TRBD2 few TGCGCCAGCAGCTCGCGGGAGTTTAGCACAGATACGCAGTATTTT CASSSREFSTDTQYF
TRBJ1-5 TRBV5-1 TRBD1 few TGCGCCAGCAGCCAAGGGACAGGGCAGGGTCAGCCCCAGCATTTT CASSQGTGQGQPQHF
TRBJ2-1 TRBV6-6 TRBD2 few TGTGCCAGCAGTCGACCGGGAGCGGGAGACTACAATGAGCAGTTCTTC CASSRPGAGDYNEQFF
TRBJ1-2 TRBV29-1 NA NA TGCAGCGTTAATGAGCTTAACTATGGCTACACCTTC CSVNELNYGYTF
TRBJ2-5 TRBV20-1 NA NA TGCAGTGCTAGAGATGCAGGGGCGCGGGAGACCCAGTACTTC CSARDAGARETQYF
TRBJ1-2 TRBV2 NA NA TGTGCCAGCAGTGAAATTGAGATTGACTACACCTTC CASSEIEIDYTF
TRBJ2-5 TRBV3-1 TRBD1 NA TGTGCCAGCAGCCAAGATGACCGGGACAGGGGACTAGTCCAGGAGACCCAGTACTTC CASSQDDRDRGLVQETQYF
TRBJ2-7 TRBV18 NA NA TGTGCCAGCTCACAACAGGAGTCTTCCTACGAGCAGTACTTC CASSQQESSYEQYF
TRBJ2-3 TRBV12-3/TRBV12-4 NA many TGTGCCAGCAGTTTAGCGATCAGCGCCCCGTTCGTAGATACGCAGTATTTT CASSLAISAPFVDTQYF
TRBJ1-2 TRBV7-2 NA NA TGTGCCAGCAGCTTACGGCAACCACCGATCGGCTGCATCTTC CASSLRQPPIGCIF
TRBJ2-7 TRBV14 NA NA TGTGCCAGTACCGACAGTCCCTACGGGCAGTACTTC CASTDSPYGQYF
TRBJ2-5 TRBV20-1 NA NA TGCAGTCGCAGGGCCCAACAAGAGACCCAGTACTTC CSRRAQQETQYF
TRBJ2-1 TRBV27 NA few TGTGCCAGCAGTTTATCGGGGACTAATGAGCAGTTCTTC CASSLSGTNEQFF
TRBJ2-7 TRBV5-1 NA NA TGCGCCAGCAGTCACGGCGACAGGCTGGGCTACGAGCAGTACTTC CASSHGDRLGYEQYF
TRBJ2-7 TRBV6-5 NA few TGTGCCAGCAGTTACTCCGGGGTCTTTCCCTACGAGCAGTACTTC CASSYSGVFPYEQYF
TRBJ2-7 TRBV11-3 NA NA TGTGCCAGCAATCGACCGGGACATTCCTACGAGCAGTACTTC CASNRPGHSYEQYF
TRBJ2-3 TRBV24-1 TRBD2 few TGTGCCACCAGTGATGGGACTAGCGGGATGGGGAACACAGATACGCAGTATTTT CATSDGTSGMGNTDTQYF
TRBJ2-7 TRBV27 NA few TGTGCCAGCAGTATCCAGCCGTCCTACGAGCAGTACTTC CASSIQPSYEQYF
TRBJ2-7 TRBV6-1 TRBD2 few TGTGCCAGCAGCTCAACCACTCCCCGGACTAGCGGGAGCTACGAGCAGTACTTC CASSSTTPRTSGSYEQYF
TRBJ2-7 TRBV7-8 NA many TGTGCCAGCAGCTTAAGGACCGCGCTGACCTACGAGCAGTACTTC CASSLRTALTYEQYF
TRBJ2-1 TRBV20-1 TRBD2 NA TGCAGTGCTAGAGTCCCGGGGGGGAACCCTTACAATGAGCAGTTCTTC CSARVPGGNPYNEQFF
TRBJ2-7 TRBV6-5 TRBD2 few TGTGCCAGCAGGCGGGAGGGGACCTACGAGCAGTACTTC CASRREGTYEQYF
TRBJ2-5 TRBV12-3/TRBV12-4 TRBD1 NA TGTGCCAGCAGTTTGACGGTGGGACAGGGAGGAGAGACCCAGTACTTC CASSLTVGQGGETQYF
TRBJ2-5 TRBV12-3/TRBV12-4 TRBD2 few TGTGCCAGCAGTCGAGGACTAGCGGGACAGGAGACCCAGTACTTC CASSRGLAGQETQYF
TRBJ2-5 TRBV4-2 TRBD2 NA TGTGCCAGCAGCCAAGACTATGGAGCGGGAGGAGAACTGTACTTC CASSQDYGAGGELYF
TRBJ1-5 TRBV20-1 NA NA TGCAGTGCCAATACAGGGACGGGTCAGCCCCAGCATTTT CSANTGTGQPQHF
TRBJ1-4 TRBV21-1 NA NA TGTGCCAGCAGCAAAGCTGACACCTCAACTAATGAAAAACTGTTTTTT CASSKADTSTNEKLFF
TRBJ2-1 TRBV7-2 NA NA TGTGCCAGCAGCTTAGAGGGCATACAATTCTACAATGAGCAGTTCTTC CASSLEGIQFYNEQFF
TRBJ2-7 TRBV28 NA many TGTGCCAGCAGTTTACGAGGGCGCGAGCAGTACTTC CASSLRGREQYF
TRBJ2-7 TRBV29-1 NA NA TGCAGCGTTGAAGGTGGTGGAACCCCCTACGAGCAGTACTTC CSVEGGGTPYEQYF
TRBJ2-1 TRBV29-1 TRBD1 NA TGCAGCAGCCTGGTGGCGCTGGGAACAGGGGCCAATGAGCAGTTCTTC CSSLVALGTGANEQFF
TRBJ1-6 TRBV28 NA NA TGTGCCAGCAGTGGGCTTGTGGGGAATAATTCACCCCTCCACTTT CASSGLVGNNSPLHF
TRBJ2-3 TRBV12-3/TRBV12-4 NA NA TGTGCCAGCAGTTTCAGAGTGGCCGGAGATACGCAGTATTTT CASSFRVAGDTQYF
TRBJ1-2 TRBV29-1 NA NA TGCAGCGTTGGACATATCGGCTACACCTTC CSVGHIGYTF
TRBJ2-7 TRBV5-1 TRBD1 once TGCGCCAGCAGCTTGGCCACACAGGGGACCTACGAGCAGTACTTC CASSLATQGTYEQYF